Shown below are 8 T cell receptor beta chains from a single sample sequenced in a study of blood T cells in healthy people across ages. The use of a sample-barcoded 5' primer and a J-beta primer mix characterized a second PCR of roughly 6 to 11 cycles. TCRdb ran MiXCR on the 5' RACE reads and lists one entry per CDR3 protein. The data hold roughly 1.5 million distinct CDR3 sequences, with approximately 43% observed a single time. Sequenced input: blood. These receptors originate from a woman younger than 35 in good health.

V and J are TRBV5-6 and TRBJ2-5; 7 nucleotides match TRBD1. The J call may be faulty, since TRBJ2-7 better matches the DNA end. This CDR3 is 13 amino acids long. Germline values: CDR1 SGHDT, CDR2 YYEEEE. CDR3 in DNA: TGTGCCAGCAGCTTGCCGACAGGGTACGAGCAGTACTTC. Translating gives CASSLPTGYEQYF.

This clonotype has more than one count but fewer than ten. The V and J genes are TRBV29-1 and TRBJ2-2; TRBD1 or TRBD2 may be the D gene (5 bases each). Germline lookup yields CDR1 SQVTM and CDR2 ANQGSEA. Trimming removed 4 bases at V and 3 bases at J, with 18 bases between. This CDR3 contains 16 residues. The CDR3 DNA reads TGCAGCGTTGGACTTAGGACTTCAGGGTACACCGGGGAGCTGTTTTTT. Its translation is CSVGLRTSGYTGELFF.

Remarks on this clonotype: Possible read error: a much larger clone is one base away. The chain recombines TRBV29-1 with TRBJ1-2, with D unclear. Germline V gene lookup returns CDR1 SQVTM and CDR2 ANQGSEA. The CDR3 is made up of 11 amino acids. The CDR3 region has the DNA TGCAGCGCCGACACACACTATGGCTACATCTTC. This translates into CSADTHYGYIF.

The CDR3 DNA sequence: TGTGCCAGCAGCTCCCGGGACCAGATCCAAGAGACCCAGTACTTC. It translates to CASSSRDQIQETQYF. The chain uses TRBV7-9 and TRBJ2-5; D is tentatively TRBD1 or TRBD2 (5 bases each). V lost 4 bases and J 1 base, leaving 13 bases between the germline ends. Germline values: CDR1 SEHNR, CDR2 FQNEAQ (reference sequence). The CDR3 is 15 amino acids.

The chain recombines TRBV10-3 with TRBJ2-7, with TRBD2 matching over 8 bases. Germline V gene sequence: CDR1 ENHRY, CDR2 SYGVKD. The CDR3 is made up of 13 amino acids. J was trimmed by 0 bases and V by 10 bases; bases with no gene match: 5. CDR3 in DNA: TGTGCCACCTTAGCGGGGAGCTCCTACGAGCAGTACTTC. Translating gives CATLAGSSYEQYF.

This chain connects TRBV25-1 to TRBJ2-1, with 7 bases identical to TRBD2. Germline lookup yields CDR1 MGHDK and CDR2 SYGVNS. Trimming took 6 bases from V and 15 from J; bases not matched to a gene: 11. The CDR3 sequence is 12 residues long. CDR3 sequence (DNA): TGTGCCAGCAGGGGAGGGGACGGACGATCGTTCTTC. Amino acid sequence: CASRGGDGRSFF. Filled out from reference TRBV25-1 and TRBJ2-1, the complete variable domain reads EADIYQTPRYLVIGTGKKITLECSQTMGHDKMYWYQQDPGMELHLIHYSYGVNSTEKGDLSSESTVSRIRTEHFPLTLESARPSHTSQYLCASRGGDGRSFFGPGTRLTVL.

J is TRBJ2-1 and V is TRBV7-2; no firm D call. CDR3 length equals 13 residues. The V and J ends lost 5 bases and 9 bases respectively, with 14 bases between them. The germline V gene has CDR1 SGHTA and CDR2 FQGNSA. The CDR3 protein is CTSSLLEAGEQFF. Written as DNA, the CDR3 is TGTACCAGCAGCCTCTTAGAAGCAGGTGAGCAGTTCTTC.

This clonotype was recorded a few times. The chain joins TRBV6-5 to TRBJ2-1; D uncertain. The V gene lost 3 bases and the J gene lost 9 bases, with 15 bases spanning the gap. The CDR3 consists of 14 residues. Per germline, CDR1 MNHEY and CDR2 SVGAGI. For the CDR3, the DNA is TGTGCCAGCAGTTATCTTGGGGTTTTTGGTGAGCAGTTCTTC. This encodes CASSYLGVFGEQFF.